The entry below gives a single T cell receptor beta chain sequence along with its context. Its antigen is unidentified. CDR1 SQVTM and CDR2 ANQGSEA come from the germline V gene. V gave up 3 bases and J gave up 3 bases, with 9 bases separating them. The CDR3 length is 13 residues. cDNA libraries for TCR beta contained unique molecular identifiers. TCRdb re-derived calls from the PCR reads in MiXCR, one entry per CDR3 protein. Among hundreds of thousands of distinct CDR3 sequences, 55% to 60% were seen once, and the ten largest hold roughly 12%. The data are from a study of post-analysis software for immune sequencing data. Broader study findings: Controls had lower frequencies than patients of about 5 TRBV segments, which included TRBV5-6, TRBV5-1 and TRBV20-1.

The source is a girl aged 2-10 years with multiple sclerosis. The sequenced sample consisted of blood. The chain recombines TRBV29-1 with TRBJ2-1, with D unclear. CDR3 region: CSVDLPIYNEQFF. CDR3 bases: TGCAGCGTTGACCTACCCATCTACAATGAGCAGTTCTTC.